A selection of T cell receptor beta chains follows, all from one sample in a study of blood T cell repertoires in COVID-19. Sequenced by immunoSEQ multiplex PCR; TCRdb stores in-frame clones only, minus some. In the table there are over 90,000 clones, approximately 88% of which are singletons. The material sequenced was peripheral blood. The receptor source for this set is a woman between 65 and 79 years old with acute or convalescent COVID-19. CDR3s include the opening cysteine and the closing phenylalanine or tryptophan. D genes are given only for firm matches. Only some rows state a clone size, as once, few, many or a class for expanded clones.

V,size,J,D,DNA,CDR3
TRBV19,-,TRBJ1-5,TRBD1,TGTGCCAGTAGTATCCGACAGGGGTTCAGCAATCAGCCCCAGCATTTT,CASSIRQGFSNQPQHF
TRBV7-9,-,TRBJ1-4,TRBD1,TGTGCCAGCAGCTCAAGACAGGGTGGTCGAGAAAAACTGTTTTTT,CASSSRQGGREKLFF
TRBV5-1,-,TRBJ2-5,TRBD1,TGCGCCAGCTCAAAGTCGGGGGGGACAGGGGAGCAAGAGACCCAGTACTTC,CASSKSGGTGEQETQYF
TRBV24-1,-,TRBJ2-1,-,TGTGCCACCAGTGATATCGACAGGAGCTCCTACAATGAGCAGTTCTTC,CATSDIDRSSYNEQFF
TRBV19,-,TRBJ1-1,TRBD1,TGTGCCAGTAGTCATCGGGACAGGGCTAAAGCTTTCTTT,CASSHRDRAKAFF
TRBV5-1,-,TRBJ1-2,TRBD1,TGCGCCAGCAGCTTGGGGACAGGGTCGGGCTATGGCTACACCTTC,CASSLGTGSGYGYTF
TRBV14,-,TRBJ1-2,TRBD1,TGTGCCAGCAGCCAAATTAAGACAGGGTTGTACGGCTACACCTTC,CASSQIKTGLYGYTF
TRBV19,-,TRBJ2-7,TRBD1,TGTGCCAGTAGTGTCGGGACAGGCAGCGCCCCCTACGAGCAGTACTTC,CASSVGTGSAPYEQYF
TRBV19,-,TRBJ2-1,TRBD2,TGTGCCAGTAGTATCTCTAGCGGGGGTTACAATGAGCAGTTCTTC,CASSISSGGYNEQFF
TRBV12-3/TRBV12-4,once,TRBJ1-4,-,TGTGCCAGCAGTTTCGCGGGGGAAAAACTGTTTTTT,CASSFAGEKLFF
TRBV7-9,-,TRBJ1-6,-,TGTGCCAGCAGCTACGGGGGGTACAATTCACCCCTCCACTTT,CASSYGGYNSPLHF
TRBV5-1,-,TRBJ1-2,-,TGCGCCAGCAGCTTGGCACCCAGGGACTATGGCTACACCTTC,CASSLAPRDYGYTF
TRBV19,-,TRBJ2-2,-,TGTGCCAGTAAGGACACGAACACCGGGGAGCTGTTTTTT,CASKDTNTGELFF
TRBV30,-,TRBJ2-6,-,TGTGCCTGGAGCGAAGGACAGTTCTCTGGGGCCAACGTCCTGACTTTC,CAWSEGQFSGANVLTF
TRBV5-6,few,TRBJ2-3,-,TGTGCCAGCAGCTTTTGGCAAGGCGGAACCACAGATACGCAGTATTTT,CASSFWQGGTTDTQYF
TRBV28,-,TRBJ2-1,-,TGTGCCAGCAGTCTTGACATAGCGAGCTCCTACAATGAGCAGTTCTTC,CASSLDIASSYNEQFF
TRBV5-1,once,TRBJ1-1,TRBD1,TGCGCCAGCAGCTCTGGACAGGTGAACACTGAAGCTTTCTTT,CASSSGQVNTEAFF
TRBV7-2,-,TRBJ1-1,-,TGTGCCAGCAGCTTAGCGATGTCCCGGACTGAAGCTTTCTTT,CASSLAMSRTEAFF
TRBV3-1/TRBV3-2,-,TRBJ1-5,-,TGTGCCAGCAGCCAAGATTTGGCCCCGGGGCCCCAGCATTTT,CASSQDLAPGPQHF
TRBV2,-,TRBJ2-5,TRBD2,TGTGCCAGCAGTGAAGAGGGACTAGCGGGGGGGTCCCAGTACTTC,CASSEEGLAGGSQYF
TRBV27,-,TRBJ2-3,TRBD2,TGTGCCAGCAGTTCCGGGACTAGCGGGGCAGATACGCAGTATTTT,CASSSGTSGADTQYF
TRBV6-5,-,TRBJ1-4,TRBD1,TGTGCCAGCAATATCGACAGGGTAAAAGAAAAACTGTTTTTT,CASNIDRVKEKLFF
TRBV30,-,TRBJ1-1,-,TGTACAGCCTCCCTAATGAACACTGAAGCTTTCTTT,CTASLMNTEAFF
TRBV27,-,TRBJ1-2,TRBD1,TGTGCCAGCAGTTCGGACCCGGACAGGGCGAAAAACTATGGCTACACCTTC,CASSSDPDRAKNYGYTF
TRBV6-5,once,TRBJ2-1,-,TGTGCCAGCAGATTTCTTAACCCCCAGGATGAGCAGTTCTTC,CASRFLNPQDEQFF
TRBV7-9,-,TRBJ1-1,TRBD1,TGTGCCAGCAGCCCGACAGGGCACAATGAGGCTTTCTTT,CASSPTGHNEAFF
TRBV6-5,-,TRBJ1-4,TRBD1,TGTGCCAGCAGTTACTCGACAGGGGGAAGGGAAAAACTGTTTTTT,CASSYSTGGREKLFF
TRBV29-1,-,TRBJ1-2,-,TGCAGCGCTAATCCCACGGACAGAGCTAACTATGGCTACACCTTC,CSANPTDRANYGYTF
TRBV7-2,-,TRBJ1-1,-,TGTGCCAGCAGCTTAACTGCAGGGACAGAAGCTTTCTTT,CASSLTAGTEAFF
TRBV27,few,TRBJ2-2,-,TGTGCCAGCAGGAGGGATGGCAGCGGGACAAACACCGGGGAGCTGTTTTTT,CASRRDGSGTNTGELFF
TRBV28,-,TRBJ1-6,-,TGTGCCAGCGTCCCGTCCTTTAATTCACCCCTCCACTTT,CASVPSFNSPLHF
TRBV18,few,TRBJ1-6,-,TGTGCCAGCTCACCAATTGCGCTACGACCAGCAGCGGATTCACCCCTCCACTTT,CASSPIALRPAADSPLHF
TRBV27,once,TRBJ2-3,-,TGTGCCAGCAGTTTATCCCCGGCCGGGACAGATACGCAGTATTTT,CASSLSPAGTDTQYF
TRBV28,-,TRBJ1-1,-,TGTGCCAGCAGTCCGCCCAGGACTACGACTGAAGCTTTCTTT,CASSPPRTTTEAFF
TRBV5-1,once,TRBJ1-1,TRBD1,TGCGCCAGCAGCTTGGGAACAGGGGGAAGGGGACTTGAAGCTTTCTTT,CASSLGTGGRGLEAFF
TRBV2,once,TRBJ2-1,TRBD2,TGTGCCAGCAGTGGGACTAGCGGGAGTCGCGTCGGGCAGTTCTTC,CASSGTSGSRVGQFF
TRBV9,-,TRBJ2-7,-,TGTGCCAGCAGCGTAGGTTTTGGACTGGGCTACGAGCAGTACTTC,CASSVGFGLGYEQYF
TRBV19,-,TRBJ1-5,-,TGTGCCAGTAGAGCGGGACAAAATCAGCCCCAGCATTTT,CASRAGQNQPQHF
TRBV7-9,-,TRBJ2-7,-,TGTGCCAGCAGCTTACCCAGCCAGGGCTACGAGCAGTACTTC,CASSLPSQGYEQYF
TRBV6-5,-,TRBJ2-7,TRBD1,TGTGCCAGCAGTATAGGCCCAGGGGGCTCCTACGAGCAGTACTTC,CASSIGPGGSYEQYF
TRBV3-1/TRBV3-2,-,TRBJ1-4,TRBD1,TGTGCCAGCAGCCGGAACAGGGGTTGGGCCGAAAAACTGTTTTTT,CASSRNRGWAEKLFF
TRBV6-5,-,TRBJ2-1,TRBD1,TGTGCCAGCGGCGCCCGTAACAGGGGGGTTGAGCAGTTCTTC,CASGARNRGVEQFF
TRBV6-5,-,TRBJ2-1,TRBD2,TGTGCCAGCAGCCCCGGACTAGCGGGATACAATGAGCAGTTCTTC,CASSPGLAGYNEQFF
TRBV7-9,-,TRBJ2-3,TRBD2,TGTGCCAGCAGCCAAGGGATAGCGGGGGTTGGCACAGATACGCAGTATTTT,CASSQGIAGVGTDTQYF
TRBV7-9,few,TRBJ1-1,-,TGTGCCAGCAGCCCCGGAGGGAGGGCTGAAGCTTTCTTT,CASSPGGRAEAFF
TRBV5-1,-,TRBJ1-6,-,TGCGCCAGCAGCTTGGCCTTAGGGGGTAATTCACCCCTCCACTTT,CASSLALGGNSPLHF
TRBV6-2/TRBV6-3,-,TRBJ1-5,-,TGTGCCAGCAGCTCCAGGGCAGGACCTTGGGGGGGTCAGCCCCAGCATTTT,CASSSRAGPWGGQPQHF